One and the same sample provided the 2 T cell receptor beta chains below, sequenced in a study of cytomegalovirus exposure and HLA in healthy donors (dated by TCRdb to about 2017). Libraries were prepared through the immunoSEQ multiplex PCR assay. For the multiplex PCR, a mixture combining 60 forward primers for TCR Vbeta segments and 13 reverse primers for TCR Jbeta segments was used. TCRdb holds this immuneACCESS table with in-frame rearrangements only. Some clones are missing; in checked studies, unresolved V genes explain under half, and the rest has no known cause. Counted in this sample were some 110,000 clones; around 75% of them appeared once. The ten most abundant clones make up about 2.5% of the sample. The specimen was PBMCs. Receptors were obtained from a female donor in good health and CMV-seronegative.

The V call is TRBV15, the J call TRBJ2-3; D call uncertain. V was pared by 0 bases and J by 2 bases, with 9 bases between. This CDR3 contains 15 residues. The V gene's germline CDR1 is LNHNV and CDR2 YYDKDF (reference sequence). As DNA, the CDR3 is TGTGCCACCAGCAGAGAGGCGGAAGTCACAGATACGCAGTATTTT. Protein sequence: CATSREAEVTDTQYF.

This chain connects TRBV9 to TRBJ2-3; possible D gene TRBD2, 5 bases. Germline CDR1 and CDR2: SGDLS and YYNGEE. CDR3 length equals 17 residues. V dropped 4 bases and J dropped 2 bases, with 20 bases sitting between them. The CDR3 sequence: CASSTYPGVGVTDTQYF. CDR3 nucleotide sequence: TGTGCCAGCAGCACCTACCCCGGGGTAGGTGTCACAGATACGCAGTATTTT.